This entry lists 5 T cell receptor beta chains sequenced from one sample in a study of STAT5B mutations in CD4+ large granular lymphocyte leukemia. This table comes from immunoSEQ multiplex PCR, and its TCRdb copy is limited to in-frame clones, with some not included. The table has under 55,000 clones, 65% to 90% seen once. Sequenced input: CD4+ T cells from blood buffy coats. These receptors were collected from a human donor in good health.

V usage is TRBV6-5 and J usage is TRBJ1-4; no definite D call. Trimming stripped 6 bases from V and 5 bases from J, with 4 bases between. The germline gives CDR1 MNHEY, CDR2 SVGAGI. CDR3 length: 11 residues. The chain's CDR3 is CASRLNEKLFF. CDR3 in DNA: TGTGCCAGCAGGCTAAATGAAAAACTGTTTTTT.

In DNA form, the CDR3 reads TGTGCCATTGAAATTGGGCGGGTTTCTAGCGGGTCCTACGAGCAGTACTTC. It yields the protein CAIEIGRVSSGSYEQYF. The V call is TRBV30, the J call TRBJ2-7, with 8 bases that match TRBD2. This CDR3 comprises 17 residues. CDR1 and CDR2 from the germline V gene are GTSNPN and SVGIG (reference sequence). V lost 8 bases to trimming and J lost 1 base; unmatched junction nucleotides: 19.

This clone was detected a few times. J is TRBJ1-1 and V is TRBV7-3, with TRBD1 as a possible D gene (5 bases). The ends were cut back, 0 bases at V and 6 bases at J, with 8 bases in the middle. The germline V gene encodes CDR1 SGHTA and CDR2 FQGTGA. The CDR3 runs 13 residues. This chain's CDR3 is CASSLTQGSEAFF. The CDR3 DNA reads TGTGCCAGCAGCTTAACCCAGGGTTCTGAAGCTTTCTTT.

This clone was seen a handful of times. The DNA for the CDR3 is TGTGCCAGCAGCAGAGGCGAAGCTAACTATGGCTACACCTTC. Translation gives CASSRGEANYGYTF. V and J are TRBV2 and TRBJ1-2; unclear D gene. Trimming took 6 bases from V and 0 from J, leaving 11 bases between them. The CDR3 has 14 amino acids. The germline V gene encodes CDR1 SNHLY and CDR2 FYNNEI.

V and J are TRBV28 and TRBJ2-1; TRBD2 aligns across 9 bases. CDR3 length: 16 amino acids. The germline CDR1 and CDR2 sequences are MDHEN and SYDVKM. V dropped 4 bases and J dropped 0; count of bases not matched to a gene: 4. The CDR3 region has the DNA TGTGCCAGCAGTTCGCCAGCGGGAGGCTCCTACAATGAGCAGTTCTTC. Amino acids: CASSSPAGGSYNEQFF.